Each of the 15 T cell receptor beta chains below was sequenced from the same sample in a study of blood T cell repertoires in COVID-19. Sequenced by immunoSEQ multiplex PCR; TCRdb stores in-frame clones only, minus some. The table lists a few hundred thousand clones, 85% of them singletons. Sequencing was performed on peripheral blood. The receptors shown here come from a young woman with acute or convalescent COVID-19.

The rearrangement links TRBV6-6 to TRBJ1-2; D not certain. Germline loops: CDR1 MNHNY, CDR2 SVGAGI (reference sequence). The CDR3 contains 14 residues. V was cut by 4 bases and J by 1 base, with 10 bases left in between. This chain's CDR3 is CASSLSRDNYGYTF. CDR3 DNA: TGTGCCAGCAGTTTATCCCGGGATAACTATGGCTACACCTTC.

Of note for this clone: This sample includes further DNA sequences coding for the same CDR3. The chain has TRBV4-1 and TRBJ2-3; 14 bases line up with TRBD2. The CDR3 is made up of 17 amino acids. V lost 2 bases and J lost 2; bases outside the gene matches: 3. CDR1 and CDR2 (germline): MGHRA, YSYEKL. Here the CDR3 DNA reads TGCGCCAGCAGCCAAAAGGGACTAGCGGGGGACACAGATACGCAGTATTTT. Translation: CASSQKGLAGDTDTQYF.

This chain connects TRBV5-4 to TRBJ2-7; 11 bases are shared with TRBD1. With 5 bases clipped from V and 2 bases from J, the junction kept 12 bases outside the gene matches. Germline V lookup: CDR1 SGHNT, CDR2 YYREEE (reference sequence). This CDR3 comprises 17 residues. The DNA for the CDR3 is TGTGCCAGCAGTGACGCTTCGTGGACAGGGGGCGCCTACGAGCAGTACTTC. This codes for CASSDASWTGGAYEQYF.

The rearrangement links TRBV29-1 to TRBJ2-3, with D maybe TRBD1 (5 bases). The CDR3 is 13 amino acids. Germline loops: CDR1 SQVTM, CDR2 ANQGSEA. V was cut by 3 bases and J by 3 bases, with 10 bases left in between. CDR3 coding DNA: TGCAGCGTTGAGCAAGGGGAAACAGATACGCAGTATTTT. It yields the protein CSVEQGETDTQYF.

J is TRBJ1-4 and V is TRBV7-9, with unresolved D. CDR1 and CDR2 from the germline V gene are SEHNR and FQNEAQ (reference sequence). V shed 0 bases and J shed 2 bases, with 10 bases lying between them. The CDR3 consists of 16 residues. The CDR3: CASSLALTYTNEKLFF. DNA for the CDR3: TGTGCCAGCAGCTTAGCCCTCACCTACACTAATGAAAAACTGTTTTTT.

The chain carries TRBV5-5 and TRBJ2-2; 13 positions agree with TRBD2. Per germline, CDR1 SGHKS and CDR2 YYEKEE (reference sequence). Trimming at V came to 3 bases and at J to 2 bases, leaving 4 bases not matched to a gene. CDR3 length equals 17 residues. The CDR3 is CASSSGLAGPNTGELFF. The DNA for the CDR3 is TGTGCCAGCAGCTCGGGACTAGCGGGACCTAACACCGGGGAGCTGTTTTTT.

V gene TRBV27 combines with J gene TRBJ1-2; 9 bases align to TRBD1. Germline V gives CDR1 MNHEY, CDR2 SMNVEV (reference sequence). This CDR3 has 14 residues. V lost 2 bases and J lost 5; bases outside the gene matches: 3. CDR3 residues: CASSLGTGKYGYTF. CDR3 DNA sequence: TGTGCCAGCAGTTTAGGGACAGGGAAATATGGCTACACCTTC.

The rearrangement uses TRBV29-1 and TRBJ1-2, with TRBD1 identical over 9 bases. Germline V CDR1 and CDR2: SQVTM, ANQGSEA. The CDR3 is 14 amino acids. Trimming took 7 bases from V and 5 from J; bases not matched to a gene: 11. The DNA of the CDR3 is TGCAGCGCCCCCAAGACAGGGGGTCCATATGGCTACACCTTC. Translating it yields CSAPKTGGPYGYTF.

The chain couples TRBV24-1 to TRBJ2-7; D possibly corresponds to TRBD2 (6 bases). The V gene lost 6 bases and the J gene lost 5 bases, with 13 bases spanning the gap. CDR1 is KGHDR, CDR2 SFDVKD, per germline. The CDR3 is 13 amino acids. DNA for the CDR3: TGTGCCACCAGTTCGGGAGTGTCCAACGAGCAGTACTTC. This gives the protein CATSSGVSNEQYF.

The chain couples TRBV18 to TRBJ1-4; no definite D call. This CDR3 comprises 13 residues. Per germline, CDR1 KGHSH and CDR2 LQKENI. With 2 bases removed from V and 8 bases from J, the gap between germline ends came to 9 bases. The DNA of the CDR3 is TGTGCCAGCTCACCAGAGGCGCGAGAAAAACTGTTTTTT. This encodes CASSPEAREKLFF. The full variable domain, its missing parts supplied by reference TRBV18 and TRBJ1-4, is NAGVMQNPRHLVRRRGQEARLRCSPMKGHSHVYWYRQLPEEGLKFMVYLQKENIIDESGMPKERFSAEFPKEGPSILRIQQVVRGDSAAYFCASSPEAREKLFFGSGTQLSVL.

The V call is TRBV2, the J call TRBJ1-1; a weak D match, TRBD1 (6 bases). Germline CDR1 SNHLY, CDR2 FYNNEI. The CDR3 extends over 15 amino acids. With 7 bases removed from V and 6 bases from J, the gap between germline ends came to 21 bases. DNA of the CDR3: TGTGCCAGCACTGGGGAACAGGGCGGAAGCGCTGAAGCTTTCTTT. Translating gives CASTGEQGGSAEAFF. Full variable domain (rest looked up from reference TRBV2 and TRBJ1-1): EPEVTQTPSHQVTQMGQEVILRCVPISNHLYFYWYRQILGQKVEFLVSFYNNEISEKSEIFDDQFSVERPDGSNFTLKIRSTKLEDSAMYFCASTGEQGGSAEAFFGQGTRLTVV.

This clone was recorded once. V and J are TRBV23-1 and TRBJ2-6, with TRBD1 identical over 7 bases. TRBV23-1 is marked as an open reading frame, function uncertain. V dropped 8 bases and J dropped 0; count of bases not matched to a gene: 10. The CDR3 runs 17 residues. The CDR3 coding sequence is TGCGCCAGCCCCATCCGGGACAGCCTCTCTGGGGCCAACGTCCTGACTTTC. It codes for CASPIRDSLSGANVLTF.

V usage is TRBV19 and J usage is TRBJ2-3; possibly TRBD1 for D (5 bases). With 3 bases removed from V and 2 bases from J, the gap between germline ends came to 9 bases. The CDR3 length is 14 residues. The germline CDR1 and CDR2 sequences are LNHDA and SQIVND (reference sequence). The DNA of the CDR3 is TGTGCCAGTAGTATCAGACAGACCACAGATACGCAGTATTTT. Translation: CASSIRQTTDTQYF.

Points on this clone: Other DNA sequences in this specimen translate into the identical CDR3. V usage is TRBV12-3 or TRBV12-4 and J usage is TRBJ1-5; D uncertain. This CDR3 has 13 amino acids. Trimming pared 3 bases from V and 4 bases from J, leaving 7 bases between. The CDR3, as DNA: TGTGCCAGCAGTTTGTCGGGGAATCAGCCCCAGCATTTT. Translation: CASSLSGNQPQHF.

The chain employs TRBV2 and TRBJ1-3, with unresolved D. Germline lookup yields CDR1 SNHLY and CDR2 FYNNEI. This CDR3 is 14 amino acids long. V was clipped by 7 bases and J by 0 bases, with 10 bases between them. CDR3 nucleotide sequence: TGTGCCAGCAAAGAACGTAGCTCTGGAAACACCATATATTTT. Its translation is CASKERSSGNTIYF.